These 27 T cell receptor beta chains were sequenced from one sample in a study of follicular helper T cells after annual influenza vaccination (dated by TCRdb to between 2016 and 2019). The sample's time point label, in plain terms: 2015-2016 season, pre-vaccination. Libraries came from the immunoSEQ multiplex PCR assay. The table was pulled from immuneACCESS by TCRdb, which kept in-frame rearrangements only. Such tables lose some clones; where checked, under half of the loss comes from unresolved V genes, and the rest has no known cause. Within this sample are about 9,300 clones, with 85% to 90% of them counted one time only. The ten largest clones take up around 0.45% of the sample. The source material was CXCR5+ CD38- circulating T follicular helper cells from blood, sampled on the day of influenza vaccination. The label giving this sample's cell subset or site can be read as: circulating Tfh, non-naive CD4+CXCR5+PD-1+ (ICOS+CD38+ or ICOS-CD38-). These TCRs come from an adult who received the influenza vaccine.

This clone was counted a few times. The J gene is TRBJ1-6, the V gene TRBV19, with a weak D call TRBD1 (6 bases). The CDR3 extends over 16 amino acids. Trimming took 4 bases from V and 11 from J, leaving 21 bases between them. In germline, CDR1 is LNHDA, CDR2 SQIVND (reference sequence). Written as DNA, the CDR3 is TGTGCCAGTAGTACCGGACAGCTAGGGCTGGGGCCACCCCTCCACTTT. Its protein is CASSTGQLGLGPPLHF.

The CDR3 DNA sequence: TGTGCCAGCAGCCCTTCGGGGGGGCTAGGTACTGAAGCTTTCTTT. Translating gives CASSPSGGLGTEAFF. The chain employs TRBV7-9 and TRBJ1-1, with D possibly TRBD1 on 6 matching bases. Germline V gene sequence: CDR1 SEHNR, CDR2 FQNEAQ (reference sequence). Trimming removed 5 bases at V and 5 bases at J, with 18 bases between. The CDR3 covers 15 residues.

The genes are TRBV30 and TRBJ1-2, with D tentatively TRBD1 (5 bases). This CDR3 is 14 amino acids long. Germline V gene data show CDR1 as GTSNPN and CDR2 as SVGIG (reference sequence). Trimming stripped 4 bases from V and 7 bases from J, with 19 bases between. In DNA form, the CDR3 reads TGTGCCTGGATCAAGGCAGGGTCCAATTCTGGCTACACCTTC. It specifies CAWIKAGSNSGYTF.

V gene TRBV28 combines with J gene TRBJ2-4; 7 nucleotides line up with TRBD1. V lost 5 bases and J lost 9; bases outside the gene matches: 16. The germline V gene has CDR1 MDHEN and CDR2 SYDVKM. CDR3 length: 16 residues. The chain's CDR3 is CASSASRGSRLGIQYF. The CDR3, as DNA: TGTGCCAGCAGTGCCTCCAGGGGGTCAAGGTTAGGCATTCAGTACTTC.

This clone was seen once. The gene calls are TRBV7-9 and TRBJ2-3; 10 bases agree with TRBD2. The germline CDR1 and CDR2 sequences are SEHNR and FQNEAQ (reference sequence). J gave up 2 bases and V 3 bases, and 5 bases lay outside the gene matches. The CDR3 contains 16 residues. The CDR3 spells CASSFAGTSVTDTQYF. DNA for the CDR3: TGTGCCAGCAGCTTTGCCGGGACTAGCGTCACAGATACGCAGTATTTT.

This chain uses TRBV7-8 with TRBJ2-2, with 11 bases fitting TRBD2. The CDR3 loop spans 16 amino acids. The germline CDR1 and CDR2 sequences are SGHVS and FQNEAQ. The trim removed 5 bases at V and 2 bases at J, leaving 4 bases unmatched. The CDR3 reads CASSKLAGDNTGELFF. The CDR3 nucleotides read TGTGCCAGCAGCAAACTAGCGGGGGATAACACCGGGGAGCTGTTTTTT.

The chain couples TRBV5-1 to TRBJ1-2; 8 bases are a match to TRBD1. V lost 0 bases to trimming and J lost 5 bases; unmatched junction nucleotides: 6. Germline lookup yields CDR1 SGHRS and CDR2 YFSETQ. There are 15 residues in the CDR3. In nucleotides, the CDR3 is TGCGCCAGCAGCTTGGGGCAGGGGGCGATTTATGGCTACACCTTC. This translates into CASSLGQGAIYGYTF.

The chain links TRBV25-1 to TRBJ2-5; TRBD1 aligns across 7 bases. Germline V CDR1 and CDR2: MGHDK, SYGVNS. V dropped 4 bases and J dropped 3; count of bases not matched to a gene: 2. This CDR3 contains 13 residues. The CDR3 reads CASSGGQEETQYF. CDR3 sequence (DNA): TGTGCCAGCAGTGGAGGACAGGAAGAGACCCAGTACTTC.

The chain recombines TRBV7-9 with TRBJ2-7; 8 bases match TRBD2. This CDR3 contains 16 residues. Germline CDR1 is SEHNR and CDR2 is FQNEAQ (reference sequence). J was trimmed by 3 bases and V by 4 bases; bases with no gene match: 11. CDR3: CASSSPAAGGIYEQYF. CDR3 bases: TGTGCCAGCAGCTCCCCCGCGGCGGGGGGAATCTACGAGCAGTACTTC.

The chain joins TRBV19 to TRBJ2-7; no definite D call. This CDR3 comprises 14 residues. V was shortened by 2 bases and J by 3 bases, with 11 bases between the two germline ends. Germline CDR1 reads LNHDA; CDR2 reads SQIVND (reference sequence). CDR3 amino acids: CASSIQALGYEQYF. DNA for the CDR3: TGTGCCAGTAGTATACAGGCTCTAGGCTACGAGCAGTACTTC.

This clone was observed a few times. The rearrangement links TRBV2 to TRBJ1-5, with D unresolved. The CDR3 has 15 amino acids. Germline V lookup: CDR1 SNHLY, CDR2 FYNNEI. Between the trimmed V and J ends, which lost 9 bases and 0 bases, there was a span of 15 bases. CDR3 bases: TGTGCCAGTCTAAGAGGAGAAAATAGCAATCAGCCCCAGCATTTT. Protein sequence: CASLRGENSNQPQHF.

CDR3 protein: CASSATGTDTQYF. The DNA for the CDR3 is TGTGCCAGCAGTGCAACAGGCACAGATACGCAGTATTTT. J is TRBJ2-3 and V is TRBV6-1; D ambiguous. The V gene's germline CDR1 is MNHNS and CDR2 SASEGT. The V end lost 4 bases, the J end lost 1 base, and 6 bases lay between the germline ends. The CDR3 has 13 residues.

The chain has TRBV5-6 and TRBJ1-2; 9 nucleotides agree with TRBD1. The CDR3 loop spans 13 amino acids. Germline loops: CDR1 SGHDT, CDR2 YYEEEE. V trimming: 4 bases; J trimming: 7 bases; junction bases outside the gene matches: 5. The CDR3 loop is CASSITGGSGYTF. For the CDR3, the DNA is TGTGCCAGCAGCATAACAGGGGGCAGTGGCTACACCTTC.

J is TRBJ2-3 and V is TRBV30, with unresolved D. Germline V gene sequence: CDR1 GTSNPN, CDR2 SVGIG (reference sequence). This CDR3 comprises 11 residues. The V and J ends lost 2 bases and 0 bases respectively, with 0 bases between them. The DNA for the CDR3 is TGTGCCTGGAGTAGCACAGATACGCAGTATTTT. It specifies CAWSSTDTQYF.

The chain carries TRBV9 and TRBJ2-3; D not certain. Germline V CDR1 and CDR2: SGDLS, YYNGEE. The CDR3 runs to 12 residues. V shed 4 bases and J shed 8 bases, with 11 bases lying between them. The CDR3 bases are TGTGCCAGCAGCCCGTACGAGAGTACGCAGTATTTT. As protein: CASSPYESTQYF.

This chain links TRBV14 with TRBJ2-7; TRBD1 matches 9 bases. V lost 5 bases to trimming and J lost 4 bases; unmatched junction nucleotides: 6. The CDR3 covers 14 residues. Germline V gene lookup returns CDR1 SGHDN and CDR2 FVKESK. The CDR3 DNA is TGTGCCAGCAGCTCCACAGGGGGCGAGTACGAGCAGTACTTC. Its protein product is CASSSTGGEYEQYF.

The chain carries TRBV7-2 and TRBJ2-1; D unresolved. Trimming cost V 6 bases and J 0 bases, with 9 bases left between them. The germline CDR1 and CDR2 sequences are SGHTA and FQGNSA. The CDR3 sequence is 14 residues long. The CDR3 DNA is TGTGCCAGCAGAGTTGCAAGCTCCTACAATGAGCAGTTCTTC. Translation: CASRVASSYNEQFF.

This clone was counted once. CDR3 protein: CASSEVHGRGGEKLFF. The DNA for the CDR3 is TGTGCCAGCAGTGAAGTACACGGTCGGGGGGGTGAAAAACTGTTTTTT. The rearrangement links TRBV6-1 to TRBJ1-4; D possibly corresponds to TRBD1 (5 bases). V lost 1 base, J lost 7 bases, and 16 bases lay in between. Germline V gene data show CDR1 as MNHNS and CDR2 as SASEGT. This CDR3 contains 16 residues.

This clone has just a few counts. The rearrangement uses TRBV5-1 and TRBJ1-2; the match to TRBD1 covers 9 bases. The CDR3 has 15 residues. CDR1 and CDR2 from the germline V gene are SGHRS and YFSETQ. V shed 5 bases and J 6 bases; nucleotides not matched to a gene: 11. For the CDR3, the DNA is TGCGCCAGCAGTTATAACAGGGGGCCTCAACATGGCTACACCTTC. The encoded protein is CASSYNRGPQHGYTF.

V is TRBV7-6 and J is TRBJ2-2; tentative D call: TRBD1 (6 bases). V was trimmed by 5 bases and J by 4 bases, leaving 11 bases between them. From germline, CDR1 is SGHVS and CDR2 FNYEAQ. This CDR3 is 14 amino acids long. CDR3: CASSPTGATGELFF. The DNA of the CDR3 is TGTGCCAGCAGCCCGACAGGAGCCACCGGGGAGCTGTTTTTT.

The CDR3 nucleotides are TGTGCCAGCAGTGTGGTAGGGGGGGTTCCAACAGATACGCAGTATTTT. The encoded protein is CASSVVGGVPTDTQYF. V and J are TRBV2 and TRBJ2-3; weak D call: TRBD2 (7 bases). The CDR3 has 16 residues. V lost 4 bases to trimming and J lost 3 bases, with 17 bases between them. Germline lookup yields CDR1 SNHLY and CDR2 FYNNEI.

The chain joins TRBV20-1 to TRBJ2-7, with a possible D match to TRBD1 (5 bases). Germline lookup yields CDR1 DFQATT and CDR2 SNEGSKA (reference sequence). The germline V and J ends were trimmed by 5 bases and 6 bases, with 11 bases remaining between them. This CDR3 has 11 amino acids. CDR3 amino acids: CSAFTQVEQYF. CDR3 DNA: TGCAGTGCTTTCACACAGGTCGAGCAGTACTTC.

J is TRBJ1-2 and V is TRBV6-1, with 9 bases aligning to TRBD1. This CDR3 is built from 14 residues. Trimming cost V 6 bases and J 12 bases; bases outside gene matches: 14. Germline-derived CDR1 and CDR2 are MNHNS and SASEGT. CDR3 protein: CASRRPGTGPRNTF. The CDR3 coding sequence is TGTGCCAGCAGACGACCCGGGACAGGGCCCCGAAACACCTTC.

The chain links TRBV5-5 to TRBJ2-3; possibly TRBD2 for D (5 bases). The germline V gene encodes CDR1 SGHKS and CDR2 YYEKEE (reference sequence). This CDR3 is built from 14 residues. Trimming took 4 bases from V and 3 from J, leaving 12 bases between them. The CDR3 sequence: CASSPQAATDTQYF. The CDR3 nucleotides read TGTGCCAGCAGCCCACAAGCGGCTACAGATACGCAGTATTTT.

The chain has TRBV27 and TRBJ2-3; perhaps TRBD2 as D (5 bases). Trimming removed 3 bases from V and 4 bases from J, with 11 bases in between. The CDR3 has 14 residues. Germline CDR1 MNHEY, CDR2 SMNVEV (reference sequence). The CDR3 DNA sequence: TGTGCCAGCAGTTTCCGACTACCCGCAGATACGCAGTATTTT. It yields the protein CASSFRLPADTQYF.

The V and J genes are TRBV7-2 and TRBJ1-3; possibly TRBD1 for D (5 bases). The CDR3 is 14 amino acids. The germline V gene has CDR1 SGHTA and CDR2 FQGNSA. V lost 5 bases and J 1 base, leaving 9 bases between the germline ends. CDR3 sequence (DNA): TGTGCCAGCAGCGTAGACAGTTCTGGAAACACCATATATTTT. Amino acid sequence: CASSVDSSGNTIYF.

The chain links TRBV9 to TRBJ2-3; D not resolved. The germline gives CDR1 SGDLS, CDR2 YYNGEE. V was trimmed by 0 bases and J by 3 bases, leaving 2 bases between them. The CDR3 consists of 12 residues. The CDR3 loop is CASSVDTDTQYF. The CDR3 DNA reads TGTGCCAGCAGCGTAGATACAGATACGCAGTATTTT.